This TCR beta chain was recorded in a study of blood T cell repertoires in COVID-19. In the study overall: Sites in the United States, Italy and Spain provided acute and convalescent COVID-19 samples. T cells, B-cell-depleted T cells, or PBMCs supplied cDNA or gDNA.

Original data processing: Estimation of nucleated cell counts relied on the amplification of reference gene primers. Sequenced by immunoSEQ multiplex PCR; TCRdb stores in-frame clones only, minus some. V and J calls and clone size are those listed in that table; D and trimming were worked out from the DNA. The top ten clones hold about 10% of a sample with some 91,000 clones, roughly 83% of them seen once. The V gene lost 5 bases and the J gene lost 1 base, with 14 bases spanning the gap. The CDR3 loop spans 15 amino acids. CDR1 LNHDA and CDR2 SQIVND come from the germline V gene (reference sequence).

V and J are TRBV19 and TRBJ1-1; tentatively, D is TRBD1 (6 bases). The sample comprised peripheral blood. The receptor's source is a human donor in a cohort sampled during active COVID-19. CDR3 in DNA: TGTGCCAGTAGTCCCTCCCCCAGGGGGAACACTGAAGCTTTCTTT. This sequence encodes CASSPSPRGNTEAFF.